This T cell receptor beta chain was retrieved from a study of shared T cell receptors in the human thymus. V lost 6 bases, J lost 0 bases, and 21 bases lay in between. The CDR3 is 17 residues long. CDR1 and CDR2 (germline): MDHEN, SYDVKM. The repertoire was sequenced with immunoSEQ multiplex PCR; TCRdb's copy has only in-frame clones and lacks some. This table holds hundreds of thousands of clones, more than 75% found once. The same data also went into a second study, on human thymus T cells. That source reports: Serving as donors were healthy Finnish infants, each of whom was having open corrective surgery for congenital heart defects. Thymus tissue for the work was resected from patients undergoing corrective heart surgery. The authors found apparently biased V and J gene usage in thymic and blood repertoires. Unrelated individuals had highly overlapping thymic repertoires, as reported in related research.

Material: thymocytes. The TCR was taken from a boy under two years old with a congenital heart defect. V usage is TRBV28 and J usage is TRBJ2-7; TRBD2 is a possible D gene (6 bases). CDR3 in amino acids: CASSPPGLAPPSYEQYF. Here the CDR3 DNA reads TGTGCCAGCAGCCCCCCCGGGCTAGCGCCTCCCTCCTACGAGCAGTACTTC. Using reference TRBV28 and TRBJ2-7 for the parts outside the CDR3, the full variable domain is DVKVTQSSRYLVKRTGEKVFLECVQDMDHENMFWYRQDPGLGLRLIYFSYDVKMKEKGDIPEGYSVSREKKERFSLILESASTNQTSMYLCASSPPGLAPPSYEQYFGPGTRLTVT.